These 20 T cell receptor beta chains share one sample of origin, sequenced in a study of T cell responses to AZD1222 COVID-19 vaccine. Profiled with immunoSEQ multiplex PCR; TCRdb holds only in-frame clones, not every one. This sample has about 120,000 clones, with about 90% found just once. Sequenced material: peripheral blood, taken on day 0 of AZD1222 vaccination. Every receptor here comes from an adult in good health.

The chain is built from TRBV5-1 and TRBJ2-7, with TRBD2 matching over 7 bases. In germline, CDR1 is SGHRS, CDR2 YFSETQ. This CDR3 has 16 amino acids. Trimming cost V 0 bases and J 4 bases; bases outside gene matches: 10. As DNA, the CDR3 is TGCGCCAGCAGCTTGGAGGCTAGCGGATCGTATTACGAGCAGTACTTC. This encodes CASSLEASGSYYEQYF.

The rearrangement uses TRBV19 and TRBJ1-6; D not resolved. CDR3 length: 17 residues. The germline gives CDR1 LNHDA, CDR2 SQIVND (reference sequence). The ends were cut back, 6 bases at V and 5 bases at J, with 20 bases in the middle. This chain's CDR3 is CASRSLKQYFHNSPLHF. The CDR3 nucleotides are TGTGCCAGTAGAAGTCTGAAACAGTATTTTCATAATTCACCCCTCCACTTT.

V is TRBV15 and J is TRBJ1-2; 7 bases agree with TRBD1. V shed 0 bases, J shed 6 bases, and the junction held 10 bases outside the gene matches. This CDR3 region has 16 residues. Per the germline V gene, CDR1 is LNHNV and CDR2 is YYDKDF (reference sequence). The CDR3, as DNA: TGTGCCACCAGCAGAGATCTACGGACAGGACAACATGGCTACACCTTC. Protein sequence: CATSRDLRTGQHGYTF.

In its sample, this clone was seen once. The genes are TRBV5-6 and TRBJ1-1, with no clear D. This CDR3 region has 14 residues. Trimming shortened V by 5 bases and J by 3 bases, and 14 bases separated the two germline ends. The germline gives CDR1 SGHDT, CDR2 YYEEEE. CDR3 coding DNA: TGTGCCAGCAGTCCCGCGGGTTCTCACACTGAAGCTTTCTTT. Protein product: CASSPAGSHTEAFF.

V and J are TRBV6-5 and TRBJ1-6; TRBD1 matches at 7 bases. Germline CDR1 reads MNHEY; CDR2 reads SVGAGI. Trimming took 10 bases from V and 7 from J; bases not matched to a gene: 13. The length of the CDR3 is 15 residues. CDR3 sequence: CATRTLDRHNSPLHF. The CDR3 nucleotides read TGTGCCACCCGTACCCTGGACAGGCACAATTCACCCCTCCACTTT.

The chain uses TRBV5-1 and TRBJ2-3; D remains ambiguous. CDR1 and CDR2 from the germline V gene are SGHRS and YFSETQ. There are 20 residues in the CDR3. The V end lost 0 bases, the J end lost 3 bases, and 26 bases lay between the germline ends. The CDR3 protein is CASSLDLRVPTGRLTDTQYF. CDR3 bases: TGCGCCAGCAGCTTGGATTTAAGGGTTCCGACCGGAAGGTTGACAGATACGCAGTATTTT.

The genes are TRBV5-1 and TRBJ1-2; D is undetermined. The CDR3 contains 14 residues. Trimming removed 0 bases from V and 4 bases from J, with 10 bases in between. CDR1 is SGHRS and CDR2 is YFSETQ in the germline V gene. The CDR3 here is CASSLEVGRYGYTF. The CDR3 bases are TGCGCCAGCAGCTTGGAGGTCGGACGCTATGGCTACACCTTC.

This chain's CDR3 is CASRRREGYEQYF. CDR3 sequence (DNA): TGTGCCTCTCGGCGGCGGGAGGGCTACGAGCAGTACTTC. V gene TRBV13 combines with J gene TRBJ2-7; 9 nucleotides match TRBD2. The germline gives CDR1 PRHDT, CDR2 FYEKMQ (reference sequence). The CDR3 length is 13 residues. J gave up 3 bases and V 11 bases, and 8 bases lay outside the gene matches.

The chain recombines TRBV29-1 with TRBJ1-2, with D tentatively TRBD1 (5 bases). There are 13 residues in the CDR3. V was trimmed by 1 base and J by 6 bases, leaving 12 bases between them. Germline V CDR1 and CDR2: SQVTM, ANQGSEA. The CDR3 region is CSVEVSGRNGYTF. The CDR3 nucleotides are TGCAGCGTTGAAGTATCGGGACGAAATGGCTACACCTTC.

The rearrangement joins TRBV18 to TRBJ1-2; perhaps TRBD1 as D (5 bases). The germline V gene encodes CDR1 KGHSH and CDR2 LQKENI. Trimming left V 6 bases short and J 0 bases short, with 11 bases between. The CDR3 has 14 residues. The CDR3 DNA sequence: TGTGCCAGCTCCCCTCAGGGTGCTAACTATGGCTACACCTTC. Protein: CASSPQGANYGYTF.

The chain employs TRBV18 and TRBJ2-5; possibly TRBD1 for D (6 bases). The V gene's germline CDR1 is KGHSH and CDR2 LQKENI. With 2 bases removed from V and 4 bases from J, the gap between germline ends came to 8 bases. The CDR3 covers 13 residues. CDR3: CASSPGQIETQYF. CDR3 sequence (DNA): TGTGCCAGCTCACCAGGACAGATAGAGACCCAGTACTTC.

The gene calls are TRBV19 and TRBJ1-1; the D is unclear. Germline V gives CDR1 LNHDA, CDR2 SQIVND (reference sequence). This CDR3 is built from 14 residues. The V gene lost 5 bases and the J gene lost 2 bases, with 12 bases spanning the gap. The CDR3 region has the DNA TGTGCCAGTAGTCCGCCGAGGTTAAACACTGAAGCTTTCTTT. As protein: CASSPPRLNTEAFF.

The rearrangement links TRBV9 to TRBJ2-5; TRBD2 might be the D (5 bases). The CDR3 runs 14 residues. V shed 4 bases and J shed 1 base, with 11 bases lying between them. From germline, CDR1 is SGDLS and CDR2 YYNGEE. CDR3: CASSPHRGQETQYF. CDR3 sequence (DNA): TGTGCCAGCAGCCCCCACCGGGGCCAAGAGACCCAGTACTTC.

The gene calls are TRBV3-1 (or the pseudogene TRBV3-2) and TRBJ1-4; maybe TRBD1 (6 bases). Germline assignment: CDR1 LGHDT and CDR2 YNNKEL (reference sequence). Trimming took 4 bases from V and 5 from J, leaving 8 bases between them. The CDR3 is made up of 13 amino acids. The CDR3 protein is CASSRTENEKLFF. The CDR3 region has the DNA TGTGCCAGCAGCCGGACAGAGAATGAAAAACTGTTTTTT.

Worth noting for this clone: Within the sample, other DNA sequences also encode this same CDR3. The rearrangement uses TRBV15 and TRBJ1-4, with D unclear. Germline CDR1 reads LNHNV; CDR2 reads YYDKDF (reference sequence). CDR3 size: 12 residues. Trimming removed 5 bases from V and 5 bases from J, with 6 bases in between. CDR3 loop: CATSRSNEKLFF. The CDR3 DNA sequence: TGTGCCACCAGCCGCTCGAATGAAAAACTGTTTTTT.

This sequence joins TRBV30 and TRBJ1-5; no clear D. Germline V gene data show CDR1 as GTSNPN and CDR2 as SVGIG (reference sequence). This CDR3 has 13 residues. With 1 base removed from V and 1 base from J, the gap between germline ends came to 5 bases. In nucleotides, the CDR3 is TGTGCCTGGAGTGGAGGGAGCAATCAGCCCCAGCATTTT. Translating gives CAWSGGSNQPQHF.

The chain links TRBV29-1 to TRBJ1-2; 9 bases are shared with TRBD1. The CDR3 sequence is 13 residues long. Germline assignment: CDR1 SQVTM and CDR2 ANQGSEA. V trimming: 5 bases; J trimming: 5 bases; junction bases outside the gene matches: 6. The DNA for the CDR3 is TGCAGCGTTACACCGGGACAGGGTTATGGCTACACCTTC. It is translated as CSVTPGQGYGYTF.

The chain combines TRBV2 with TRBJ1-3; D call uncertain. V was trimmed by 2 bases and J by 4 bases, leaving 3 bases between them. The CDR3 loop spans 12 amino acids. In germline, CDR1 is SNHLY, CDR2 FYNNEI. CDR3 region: CASSETGNTIYF. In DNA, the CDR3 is TGTGCCAGCAGTGAAACCGGAAACACCATATATTTT.

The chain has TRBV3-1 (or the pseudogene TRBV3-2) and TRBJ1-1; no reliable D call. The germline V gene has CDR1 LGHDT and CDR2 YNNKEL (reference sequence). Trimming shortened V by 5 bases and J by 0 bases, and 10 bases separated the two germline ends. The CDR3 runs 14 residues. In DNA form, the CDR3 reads TGTGCCAGCAGCGTCCCGGGTCTGAACACTGAAGCTTTCTTT. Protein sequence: CASSVPGLNTEAFF.

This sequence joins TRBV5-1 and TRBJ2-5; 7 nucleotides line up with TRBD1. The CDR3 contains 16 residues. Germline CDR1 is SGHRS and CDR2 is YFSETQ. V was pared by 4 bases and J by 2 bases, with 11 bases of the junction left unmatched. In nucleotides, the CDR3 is TGCGCCAGCAGCAAGGGACAGAGTACAATTCAAGAGACCCAGTACTTC. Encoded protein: CASSKGQSTIQETQYF.